These 12 T cell receptor beta chains were sequenced from one sample in a study of T cells in localized non-small cell lung cancer. Profiling relied on immunoSEQ multiplex PCR, and the TCRdb table lists in-frame clones only, not all of them. The sample has some 25,000 clones, approximately 89% seen once; the top ten hold around 9.9%. Sequencing used peripheral blood mononuclear cells, obtained before any cancer treatment. Receptors originate from a woman aged 40 to 75 with stage III lung adenocarcinoma.

The V call is TRBV4-3, the J call TRBJ1-6, with D perhaps TRBD1 (6 bases). CDR1 is LGHNA, CDR2 YSLEER, per germline. V dropped 4 bases and J dropped 5 bases, with 12 bases sitting between them. The CDR3 runs to 15 residues. CDR3 region: CASSRNYRDNSPLHF. The CDR3 nucleotides read TGCGCCAGCAGCCGGAACTACAGGGATAATTCACCCCTCCACTTT.

CDR3 nucleotides: TGCGCCAGCAGCCCCGGGGGGACAGCCGAAACCTACGAGCAGTACTTC. Translating gives CASSPGGTAETYEQYF. The chain carries TRBV5-1 and TRBJ2-7; D assignment may be TRBD1 or TRBD2 (7 bases each). Germline CDR1 and CDR2: SGHRS and YFSETQ. This CDR3 has 16 residues. Trimming removed 4 bases at V and 2 bases at J, with 19 bases between.

This clone came up a few times. The chain employs TRBV15 and TRBJ2-2, with D possibly TRBD1 on 5 matching bases. V lost 0 bases, J lost 3 bases, and 14 bases lay in between. Germline V CDR1 and CDR2: LNHNV, YYDKDF (reference sequence). The CDR3 is 17 amino acids. In nucleotides, the CDR3 is TGTGCCACCAGCAGAGATGCAGGGAATGCTCACACCGGGGAGCTGTTTTTT. Translation gives CATSRDAGNAHTGELFF.

The rearrangement links TRBV7-2 to TRBJ2-7; TRBD2 matches 8 bases. The V gene's germline CDR1 is SGHTA and CDR2 FQGNSA. The CDR3 is 15 residues long. J gave up 2 bases and V 5 bases, and 8 bases lay outside the gene matches. This CDR3 reads CASSPGGVQTYEQYF. Here the CDR3 DNA reads TGTGCCAGCAGCCCCGGGGGGGTTCAGACCTACGAGCAGTACTTC.

The rearrangement uses TRBV7-2 and TRBJ2-5; 10 bases are shared with TRBD1. The CDR3 has 14 amino acids. CDR1 and CDR2 from the germline V gene are SGHTA and FQGNSA. The ends lost 5 bases at V and 4 bases at J; junction bases unmatched: 4. The CDR3 protein is CASSPRTGGETQYF. The CDR3 nucleotides are TGTGCCAGCAGCCCGCGGACAGGGGGAGAGACCCAGTACTTC.

The rearrangement uses TRBV30 and TRBJ1-6; 11 bases align to TRBD1. The V segment lost 3 bases and the J segment 2 bases; nucleotides outside the gene matches: 3. The germline CDR1 and CDR2 sequences are GTSNPN and SVGIG (reference sequence). The CDR3 consists of 16 residues. Written as DNA, the CDR3 is TGTGCCTGGAGGTTGGGACAGGGGGCCTATAATTCACCCCTCCACTTT. This gives the protein CAWRLGQGAYNSPLHF.

This rearrangement joins TRBV2 to TRBJ1-2; the D is unclear. CDR1 is SNHLY and CDR2 is FYNNEI in the germline V gene. V dropped 6 bases and J dropped 8 bases, with 19 bases sitting between them. This CDR3 comprises 14 residues. CDR3 amino acids: CASSARAAGRGYTF. CDR3 nucleotides: TGTGCCAGCAGCGCGAGAGCCGCCGGGAGAGGCTACACCTTC.

The CDR3 region is CASVGTGTGELFF. The CDR3 DNA is TGTGCCAGCGTTGGGACAGGGACCGGGGAGCTGTTTTTT. The V gene is TRBV6-5, the J gene TRBJ2-2, with TRBD1 matching over 9 bases. The CDR3 runs 13 residues. Germline CDR1 and CDR2: MNHEY and SVGAGI. After removal of 8 bases from V and 5 bases from J, the junction contained 3 bases not matched to a gene.

The CDR3 nucleotides are TGTGCCAGCAGCTCATCTCCCGGGACAGGGGACACGGGCAATCAGCCCCAGCATTTT. Translating gives CASSSSPGTGDTGNQPQHF. The chain combines TRBV5-6 with TRBJ1-5; TRBD1 aligns across 10 bases. This CDR3 has 19 residues. Germline V gene data show CDR1 as SGHDT and CDR2 as YYEEEE. The V segment lost 3 bases and the J segment 2 bases; nucleotides outside the gene matches: 14.

The CDR3 DNA reads as TGTGCCAGCACCACTTTGGGGAACTACAATGAGCAGTTCTTC. Its translation is CASTTLGNYNEQFF. The rearrangement uses TRBV11-2 and TRBJ2-1; no definite D call. The length of the CDR3 is 14 residues. The V gene lost 7 bases and the J gene lost 3 bases, with 13 bases spanning the gap. Germline CDR1 is SGHAT and CDR2 is FQNNGV.

The chain employs TRBV19 and TRBJ1-2; D uncertain. From germline, CDR1 is LNHDA and CDR2 SQIVND (reference sequence). This CDR3 region has 13 residues. V lost 7 bases to trimming and J lost 0 bases, with 9 bases between them. The CDR3 bases are TGTGCCAGTAAGGGTATTTCTAACTATGGCTACACCTTC. As protein: CASKGISNYGYTF.

The chain uses TRBV7-2 and TRBJ2-3; D is undetermined. CDR3 length: 11 amino acids. Trimming stripped 5 bases from V and 6 bases from J, with 6 bases between. Germline CDR1 and CDR2: SGHTA and FQGNSA. CDR3 protein: CASSLRDTQYF. The DNA for the CDR3 is TGTGCCAGCAGCCTAAGGGATACGCAGTATTTT.